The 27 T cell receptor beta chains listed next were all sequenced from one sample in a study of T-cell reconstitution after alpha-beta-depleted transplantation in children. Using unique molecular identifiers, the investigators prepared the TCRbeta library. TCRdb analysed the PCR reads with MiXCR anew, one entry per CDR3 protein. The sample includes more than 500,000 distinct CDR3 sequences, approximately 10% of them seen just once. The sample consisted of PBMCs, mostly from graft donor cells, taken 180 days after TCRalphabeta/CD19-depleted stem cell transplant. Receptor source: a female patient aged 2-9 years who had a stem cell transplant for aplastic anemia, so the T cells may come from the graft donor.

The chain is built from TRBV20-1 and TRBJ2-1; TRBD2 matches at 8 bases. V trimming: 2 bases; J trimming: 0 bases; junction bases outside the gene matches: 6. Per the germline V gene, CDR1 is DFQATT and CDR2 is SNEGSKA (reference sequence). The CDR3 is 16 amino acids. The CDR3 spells CSARHTSGSSYNEQFF. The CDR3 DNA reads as TGCAGTGCTAGACATACTAGCGGCAGCTCCTACAATGAGCAGTTCTTC.

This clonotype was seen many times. CDR3 sequence: CASSPGTGMPTDTQYF. In nucleotides, the CDR3 is TGCGCCAGCAGCCCTGGGACAGGGATGCCCACAGATACGCAGTATTTT. J is TRBJ2-3 and V is TRBV5-1, with 9 bases identical to TRBD1. Germline values: CDR1 SGHRS, CDR2 YFSETQ. After removal of 4 bases from V and 2 bases from J, the junction contained 8 bases not matched to a gene. The CDR3 totals 16 residues.

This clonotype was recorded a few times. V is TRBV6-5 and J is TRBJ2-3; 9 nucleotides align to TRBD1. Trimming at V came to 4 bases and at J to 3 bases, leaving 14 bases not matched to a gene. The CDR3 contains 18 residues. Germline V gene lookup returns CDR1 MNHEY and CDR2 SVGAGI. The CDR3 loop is CASSSDRATGTGTDTQYF. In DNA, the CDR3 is TGTGCCAGCAGTTCTGATCGAGCTACCGGGACAGGGACAGATACGCAGTATTTT.

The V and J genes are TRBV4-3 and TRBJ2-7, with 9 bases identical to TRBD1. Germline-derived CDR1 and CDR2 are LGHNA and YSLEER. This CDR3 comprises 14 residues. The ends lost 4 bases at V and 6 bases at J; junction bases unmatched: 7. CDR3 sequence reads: CASSRGQGLSEQYF. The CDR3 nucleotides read TGCGCCAGCAGCCGGGGACAGGGTCTGAGCGAGCAGTACTTC.

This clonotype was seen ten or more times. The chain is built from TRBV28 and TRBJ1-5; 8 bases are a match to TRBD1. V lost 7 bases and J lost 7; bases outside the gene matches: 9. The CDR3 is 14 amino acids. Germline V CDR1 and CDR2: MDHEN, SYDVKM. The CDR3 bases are TGTGCCAGCATCGGACAGGGCTGGTGGCAGCCCCAGCATTTT. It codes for CASIGQGWWQPQHF.

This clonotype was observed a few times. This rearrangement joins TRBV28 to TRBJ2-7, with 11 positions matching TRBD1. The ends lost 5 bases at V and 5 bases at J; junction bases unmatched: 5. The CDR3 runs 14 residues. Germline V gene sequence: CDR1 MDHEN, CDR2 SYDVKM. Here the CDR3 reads CASSQRGQGDEQYF. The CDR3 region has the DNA TGTGCCAGCAGTCAACGGGGACAGGGGGACGAGCAGTACTTC.

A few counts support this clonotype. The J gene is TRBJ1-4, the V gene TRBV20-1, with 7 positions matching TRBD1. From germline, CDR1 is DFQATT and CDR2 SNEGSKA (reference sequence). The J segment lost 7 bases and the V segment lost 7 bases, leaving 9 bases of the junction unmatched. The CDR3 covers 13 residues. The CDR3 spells CSVRDRGSEKLFF. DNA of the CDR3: TGCAGTGTTCGGGACAGAGGATCTGAAAAACTGTTTTTT.

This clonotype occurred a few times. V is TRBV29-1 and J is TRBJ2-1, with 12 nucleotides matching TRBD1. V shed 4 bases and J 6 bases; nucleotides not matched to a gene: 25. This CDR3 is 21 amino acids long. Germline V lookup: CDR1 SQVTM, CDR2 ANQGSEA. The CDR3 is CSVVGTGGARASGTRPNEQFF. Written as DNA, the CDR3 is TGCAGCGTTGTTGGGACAGGGGGCGCGAGAGCTAGCGGGACCCGCCCCAATGAGCAGTTCTTC.

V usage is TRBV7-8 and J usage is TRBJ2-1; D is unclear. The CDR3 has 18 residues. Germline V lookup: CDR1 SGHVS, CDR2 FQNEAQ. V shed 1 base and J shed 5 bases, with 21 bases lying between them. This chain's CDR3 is CASSLVYKDLISHNEQFF. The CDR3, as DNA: TGTGCCAGCAGCTTAGTCTATAAGGACCTGATAAGCCACAATGAGCAGTTCTTC.

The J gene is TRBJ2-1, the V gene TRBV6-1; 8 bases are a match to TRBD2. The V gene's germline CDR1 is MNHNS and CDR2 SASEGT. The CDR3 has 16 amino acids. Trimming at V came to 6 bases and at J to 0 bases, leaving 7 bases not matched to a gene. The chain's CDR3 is CASRRLAQSSYNEQFF. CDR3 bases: TGTGCCAGCAGGCGACTAGCGCAGAGCTCCTACAATGAGCAGTTCTTC.

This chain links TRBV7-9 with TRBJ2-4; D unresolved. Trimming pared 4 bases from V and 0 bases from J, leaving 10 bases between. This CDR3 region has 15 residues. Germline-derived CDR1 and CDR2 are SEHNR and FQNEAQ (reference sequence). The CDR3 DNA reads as TGTGCCAGCAGCTCTCCTACCCTAGCCAAAAACATTCAGTACTTC. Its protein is CASSSPTLAKNIQYF.

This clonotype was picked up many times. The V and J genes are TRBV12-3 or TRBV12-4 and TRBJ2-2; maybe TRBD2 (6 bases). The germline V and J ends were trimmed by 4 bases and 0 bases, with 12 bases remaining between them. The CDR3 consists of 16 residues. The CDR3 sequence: CASSSSGTSNTGELFF. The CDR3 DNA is TGTGCCAGCAGTTCTTCCGGGACTTCGAACACCGGGGAGCTGTTTTTT.

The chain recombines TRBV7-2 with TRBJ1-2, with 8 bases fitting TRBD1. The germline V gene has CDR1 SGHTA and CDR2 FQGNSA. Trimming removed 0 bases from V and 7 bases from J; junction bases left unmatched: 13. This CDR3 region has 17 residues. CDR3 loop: CASSLAKNHRGASGYTF. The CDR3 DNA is TGTGCCAGCAGCTTAGCAAAGAATCACAGGGGGGCAAGTGGCTACACCTTC.

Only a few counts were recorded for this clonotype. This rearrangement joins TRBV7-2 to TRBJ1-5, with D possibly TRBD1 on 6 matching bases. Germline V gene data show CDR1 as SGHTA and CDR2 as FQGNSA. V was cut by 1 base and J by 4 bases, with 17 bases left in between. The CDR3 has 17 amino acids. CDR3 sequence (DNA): TGTGCCAGCAGCTTAGGGGGAGGGGGAGGCAGAAATCAGCCCCAGCATTTT. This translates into CASSLGGGGGRNQPQHF.

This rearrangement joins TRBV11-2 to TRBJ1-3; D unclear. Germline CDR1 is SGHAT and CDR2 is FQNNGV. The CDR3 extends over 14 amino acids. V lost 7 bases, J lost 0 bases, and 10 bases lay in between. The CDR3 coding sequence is TGTGCCAGCACCCGGGCCTTCTCTGGAAACACCATATATTTT. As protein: CASTRAFSGNTIYF.

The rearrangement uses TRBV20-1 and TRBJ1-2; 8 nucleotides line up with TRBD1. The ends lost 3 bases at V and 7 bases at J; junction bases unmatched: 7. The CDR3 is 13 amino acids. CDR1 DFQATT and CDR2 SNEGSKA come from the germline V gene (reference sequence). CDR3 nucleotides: TGCAGTGCTAGCCGCCAGGGGGCAGGTGGCTACACCTTC. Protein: CSASRQGAGGYTF.

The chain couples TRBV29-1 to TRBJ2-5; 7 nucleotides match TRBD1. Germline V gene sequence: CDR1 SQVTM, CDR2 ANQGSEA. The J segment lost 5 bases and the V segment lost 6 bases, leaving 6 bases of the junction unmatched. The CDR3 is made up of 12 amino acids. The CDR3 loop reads CSVGTAWETQYF. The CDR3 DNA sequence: TGCAGCGTAGGGACAGCCTGGGAGACCCAGTACTTC.

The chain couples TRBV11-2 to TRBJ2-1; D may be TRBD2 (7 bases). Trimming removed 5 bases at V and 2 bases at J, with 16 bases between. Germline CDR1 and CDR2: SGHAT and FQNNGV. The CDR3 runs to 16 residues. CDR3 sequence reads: CASSPTGGPTYNEQFF. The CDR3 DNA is TGTGCCAGCAGCCCGACCGGGGGGCCAACCTACAATGAGCAGTTCTTC.

The CDR3 is CASSLRSGGVFGQPQHF. In DNA, the CDR3 is TGTGCCAGCAGCCTCAGGAGTGGAGGGGTTTTCGGTCAGCCCCAGCATTTT. The rearrangement links TRBV7-9 to TRBJ1-5; D is possibly TRBD1 (5 bases). The CDR3 covers 17 residues. The germline V gene has CDR1 SEHNR and CDR2 FQNEAQ (reference sequence). Trimming pared 5 bases from V and 6 bases from J, leaving 23 bases between.

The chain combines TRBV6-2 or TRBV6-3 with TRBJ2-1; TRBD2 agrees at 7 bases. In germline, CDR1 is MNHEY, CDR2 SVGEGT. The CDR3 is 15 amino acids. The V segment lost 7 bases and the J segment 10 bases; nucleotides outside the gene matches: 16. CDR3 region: CASTELGDYLNEQFF. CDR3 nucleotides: TGTGCCAGCACTGAACTGGGGGACTACCTCAACGAGCAGTTCTTC.

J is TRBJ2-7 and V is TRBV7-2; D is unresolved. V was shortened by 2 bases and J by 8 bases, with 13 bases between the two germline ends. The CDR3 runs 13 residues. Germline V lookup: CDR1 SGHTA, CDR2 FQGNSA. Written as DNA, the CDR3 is TGTGCCAGCAGCTTAAAGGTACAGACGAAGCAGTACTTC. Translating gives CASSLKVQTKQYF. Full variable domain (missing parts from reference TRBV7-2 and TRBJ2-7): GAGVSQSPSNKVTEKGKDVELRCDPISGHTALYWYRQSLGQGLEFLIYFQGNSAPDKSGLPSDRFSAERTGGSVSTLTIQRTQQEDSAVYLCASSLKVQTKQYFGPGTRLTVT.

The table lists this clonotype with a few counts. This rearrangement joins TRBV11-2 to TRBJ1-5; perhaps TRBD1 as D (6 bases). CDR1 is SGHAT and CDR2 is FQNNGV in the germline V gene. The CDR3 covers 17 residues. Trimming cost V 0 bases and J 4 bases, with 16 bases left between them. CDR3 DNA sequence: TGTGCCAGCAGCTTAGACCGCAGGGTGAGGGGGAATCAGCCCCAGCATTTT. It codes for CASSLDRRVRGNQPQHF.

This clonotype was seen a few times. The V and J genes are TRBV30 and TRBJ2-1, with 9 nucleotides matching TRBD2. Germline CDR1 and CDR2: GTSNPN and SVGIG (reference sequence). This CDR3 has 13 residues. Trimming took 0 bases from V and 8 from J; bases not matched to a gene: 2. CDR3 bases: TGTGCCTGGAGTGTTTGGACTAGCGATGAGCAGTTCTTC. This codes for CAWSVWTSDEQFF.

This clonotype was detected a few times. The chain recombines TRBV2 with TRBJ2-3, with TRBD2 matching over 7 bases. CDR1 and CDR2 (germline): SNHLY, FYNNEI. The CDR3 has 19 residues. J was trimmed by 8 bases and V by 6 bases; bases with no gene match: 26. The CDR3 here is CASSPRGRGLREGRGTQYF. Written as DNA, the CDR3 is TGTGCCAGCAGCCCCCGGGGAAGGGGCCTGAGGGAGGGCCGAGGTACGCAGTATTTT.

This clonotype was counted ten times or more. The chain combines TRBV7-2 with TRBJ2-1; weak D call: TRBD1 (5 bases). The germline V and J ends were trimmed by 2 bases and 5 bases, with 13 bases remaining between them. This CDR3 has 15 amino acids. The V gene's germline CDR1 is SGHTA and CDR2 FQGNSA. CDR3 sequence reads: CASSLNSGSHNEQFF. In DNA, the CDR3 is TGTGCCAGCAGCTTAAACTCAGGGTCTCACAATGAGCAGTTCTTC.

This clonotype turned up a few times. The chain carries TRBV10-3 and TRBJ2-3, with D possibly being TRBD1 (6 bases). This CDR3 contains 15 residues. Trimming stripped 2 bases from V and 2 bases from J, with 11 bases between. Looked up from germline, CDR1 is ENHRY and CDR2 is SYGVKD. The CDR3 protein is CAISEPTGPTDTQYF. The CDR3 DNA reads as TGTGCCATCAGTGAGCCGACAGGCCCCACAGATACGCAGTATTTT.

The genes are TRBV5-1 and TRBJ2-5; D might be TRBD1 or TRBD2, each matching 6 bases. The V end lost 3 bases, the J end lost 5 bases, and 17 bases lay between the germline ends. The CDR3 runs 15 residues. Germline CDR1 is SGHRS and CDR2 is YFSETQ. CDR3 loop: CASSWYGQGRETQYF. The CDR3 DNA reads TGCGCCAGCAGCTGGTATGGCCAGGGGAGGGAGACCCAGTACTTC.